This TCR beta chain was identified in a study of blood T cell repertoires in COVID-19 (dated by TCRdb to about 2020). Looking at the study overall: Samples from collaborators originated in the United States, Italy and Spain and spanned both the acute and convalescent phases of COVID-19. The material from the prospective study consisted of cDNA or gDNA derived from T cells, B-cell-depleted T cells, or PBMCs. Deeply sampled blood TCRbeta repertoires from subjects exposed to, actively infected with, or recovered from COVID-19 were included in the dataset. The repertoires were released in a freely available public database meant as a resource for research on the immune response to SARS-CoV-2. Samples came from the ongoing ImmuneRACE study (first 160 participants) plus 1,254 subjects from 6 global collaborators. A de-identified subject ID, COVID-19 status, age in years and sex were almost always included in the sample metadata. Where HLA class I and class II types were available, the types were taken from metadata supplied by the sample provider, not from assay-based typing. Findings and caveats that apply to the study as a whole: The quantity of clinical and demographic metadata differed by source and by participant and was supplied without curation.

The germline V gene supplies CDR1 MNHEY and CDR2 SVGAGI. Trimming costs V 6 bases and J 0 bases, and their ends lie 9 bases apart. Including the terminal cysteine and phenylalanine, the CDR3 comprises 14 residues. The retained sequence is limited to the CDR3, 42 bases, with the frame set at the first base. Only one count was recorded for this clone. Its antigen remains undetermined. No much larger clone exists at a distance of one base, and base qualities are not known. Participants in the prospective study were aged about 18 to 95 years, lived in over 20 United States geographic areas, and enrolled through a virtual design. To assign participants to cohorts, the prospective study relied on clinical history that participants themselves reported in a screening survey and a study questionnaire. Recovered participants in ImmuneRACE Cohort 3 were defined as having two consecutive negative NP/OP PCR tests, clearance from a healthcare professional, or resolution of symptoms. In the prospective study, whole blood, serum and a nasopharyngeal or oropharyngeal swab were collected from each participant by mobile phlebotomists. Over a roughly two-month period, participants in the prospective study had the option of providing additional blood draws and questionnaires. Blood samples from the prospective study were shipped frozen or at room temperature prior to DNA extraction.

TCRbeta CDR3 regions were amplified from genomic DNA by means of the immunoSEQ Assay, a bias-controlled multiplex PCR. Concerning the study's data processing: Nucleated cell counts per sample were estimated from amplification of reference gene primers within the assay. To quantify the absolute abundance of each unique TCRbeta CDR3 rearrangement, sequence reads were collapsed and filtered. For each sample, productive Simpson clonality was calculated by taking the square root of Simpson's diversity index across productive rearrangements. TCRdb mirrors the immuneACCESS table, restricted to in-frame sequences. Some clones are absent from its copies; in checked studies, under half trace to an unresolved V gene, and the reason for the others is unknown. V and J calls and clone size are given by that table; D and trimming were obtained from the DNA. Across this sample there are about 300,000 clones, with roughly nine tenths seen only once. The top ten clonotypes cover 4.5% to 7% of the sample.

Here the chain combines TRBV6-5 and TRBJ1-3; TRBD1 is possibly the D segment (5 matching bases). Sequencing was performed on PBMCs or T cells enriched from blood (not recorded which). The receptor was isolated from a woman aged 25 to 39 who had recovered from COVID-19. The CDR3 reads CASRGLSSGNTIYF. The DNA reads TGTGCCAGCAGGGGACTGAGCTCTGGAAACACCATATATTTT.